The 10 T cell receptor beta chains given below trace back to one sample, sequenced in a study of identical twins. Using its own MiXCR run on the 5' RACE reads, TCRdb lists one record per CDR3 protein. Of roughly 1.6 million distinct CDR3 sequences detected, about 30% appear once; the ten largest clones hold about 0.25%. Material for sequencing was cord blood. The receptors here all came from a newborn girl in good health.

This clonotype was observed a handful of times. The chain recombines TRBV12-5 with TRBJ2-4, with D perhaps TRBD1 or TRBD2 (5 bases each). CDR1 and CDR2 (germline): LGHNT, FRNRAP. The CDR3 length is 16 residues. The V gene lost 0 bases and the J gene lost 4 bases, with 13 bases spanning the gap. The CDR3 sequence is CASGLVQETNKNIQYF. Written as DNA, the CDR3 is TGTGCTAGTGGTTTGGTACAGGAGACTAATAAAAACATTCAGTACTTC.

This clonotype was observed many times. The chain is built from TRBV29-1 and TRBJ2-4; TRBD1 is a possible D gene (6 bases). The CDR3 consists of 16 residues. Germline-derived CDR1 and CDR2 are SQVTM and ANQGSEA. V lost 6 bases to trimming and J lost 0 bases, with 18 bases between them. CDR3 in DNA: TGCAGCGTGGCTAAACAGGGTTTACTAGCCAAAAACATTCAGTACTTC. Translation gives CSVAKQGLLAKNIQYF.

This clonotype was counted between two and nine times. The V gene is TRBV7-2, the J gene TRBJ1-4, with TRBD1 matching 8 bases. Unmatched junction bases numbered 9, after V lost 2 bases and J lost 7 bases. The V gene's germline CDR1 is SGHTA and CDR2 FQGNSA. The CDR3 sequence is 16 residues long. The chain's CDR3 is CASSLLGQGAGEKLFF. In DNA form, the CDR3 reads TGTGCCAGCAGCTTATTAGGCCAGGGGGCGGGTGAAAAACTGTTTTTT.

CDR3 residues: CASSSTRGQNEQFF. The DNA for the CDR3 is TGTGCCAGCAGCTCAACTAGGGGCCAAAATGAGCAGTTCTTC. J is TRBJ2-1 and V is TRBV7-6, with D tentatively TRBD1 or TRBD2 (5 bases each). In germline, CDR1 is SGHVS, CDR2 FNYEAQ. The CDR3 runs 14 residues. The V end was cut by 4 bases, the J end by 7 bases, with 14 bases between.

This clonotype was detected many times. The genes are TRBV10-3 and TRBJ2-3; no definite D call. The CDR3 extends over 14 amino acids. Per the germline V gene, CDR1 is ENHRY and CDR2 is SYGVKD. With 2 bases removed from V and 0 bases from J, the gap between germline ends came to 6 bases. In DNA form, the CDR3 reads TGTGCCATCAGTGAGGTCCAGAGCACAGATACGCAGTATTTT. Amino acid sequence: CAISEVQSTDTQYF.

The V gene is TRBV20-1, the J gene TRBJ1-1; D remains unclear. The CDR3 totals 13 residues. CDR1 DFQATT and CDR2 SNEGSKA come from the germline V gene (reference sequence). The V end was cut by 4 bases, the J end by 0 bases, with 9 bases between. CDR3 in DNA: TGCAGTGCTATCGGTCAATTGAACACTGAAGCTTTCTTT. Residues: CSAIGQLNTEAFF.

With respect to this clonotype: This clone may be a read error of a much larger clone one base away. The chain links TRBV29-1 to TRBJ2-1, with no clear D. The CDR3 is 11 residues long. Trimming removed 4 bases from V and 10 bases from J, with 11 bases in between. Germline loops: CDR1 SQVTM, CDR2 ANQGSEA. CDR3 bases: TGCAGCGTTGCGATAAACTACGAGCAGTTCTTC. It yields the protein CSVAINYEQFF.

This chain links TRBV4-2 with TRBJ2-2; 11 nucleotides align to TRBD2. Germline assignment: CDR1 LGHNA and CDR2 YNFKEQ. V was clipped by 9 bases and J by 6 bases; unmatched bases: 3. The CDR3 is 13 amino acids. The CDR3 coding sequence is TGTGCCAGTTTAGCGGGGGGGCCCGGGGAGCTGTTTTTT. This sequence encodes CASLAGGPGELFF.

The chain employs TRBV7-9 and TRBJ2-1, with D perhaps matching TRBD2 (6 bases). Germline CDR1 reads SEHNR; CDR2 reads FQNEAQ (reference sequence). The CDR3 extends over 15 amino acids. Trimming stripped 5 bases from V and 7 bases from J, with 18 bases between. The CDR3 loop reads CASSPMGLSGNEQFF. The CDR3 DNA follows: TGTGCCAGCAGCCCAATGGGACTCTCTGGTAATGAGCAGTTCTTC.

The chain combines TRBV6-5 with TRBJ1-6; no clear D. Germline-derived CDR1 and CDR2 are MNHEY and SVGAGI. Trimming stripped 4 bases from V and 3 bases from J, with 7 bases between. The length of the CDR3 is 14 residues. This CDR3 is CASSFRLYNSPLHF. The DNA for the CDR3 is TGTGCCAGCAGTTTCAGGCTCTATAATTCACCCCTCCACTTT.